This passage covers 28 T cell receptor beta chains from one sample sequenced in a study of early T cells in non-severe SARS-CoV-2 infection. TCRdb re-called the 5' RACE reads through MiXCR, storing one row per CDR3 protein. The table shows roughly 72,000 distinct CDR3 sequences, with about 13% occurring only once. The sample consisted of whole blood. These receptor sequences come from an adult who was a healthcare worker with PCR-confirmed SARS-CoV-2 infection or an uninfected control (not recorded which).

This chain joins TRBV28 and TRBJ2-3; D not certain. The CDR3 runs 15 residues. Between the trimmed V and J ends, which lost 4 bases and 4 bases, there was a span of 15 bases. Germline CDR1 reads MDHEN; CDR2 reads SYDVKM. For the CDR3, the DNA is TGTGCCAGCAGTTCCCGGACCCGATCGGCAGATACGCAGTATTTT. Amino acids: CASSSRTRSADTQYF.

J is TRBJ1-5 and V is TRBV6-2 or TRBV6-3; D call uncertain. This CDR3 is built from 12 residues. Germline V gives CDR1 MNHEY, CDR2 SVGEGT. V was pared by 7 bases and J by 0 bases, with 4 bases between. The CDR3 region has the DNA TGTGCCAGCACGGATAGCAATCAGCCCCAGCATTTT. Its translation is CASTDSNQPQHF.

This rearrangement joins TRBV6-1 to TRBJ2-5; 10 bases map to TRBD1. The CDR3 covers 15 residues. The junction had 6 bases not matched to a gene; V was cut back by 4 bases and J by 4 bases. Germline loops: CDR1 MNHNS, CDR2 SASEGT. CDR3 loop: CASSVTGTGAETQYF. The DNA for the CDR3 is TGTGCCAGCAGTGTTACCGGGACAGGGGCAGAGACCCAGTACTTC.

The chain joins TRBV28 to TRBJ2-2; a possible D gene is TRBD1 (6 bases). This CDR3 has 14 amino acids. Trimming removed 7 bases from V and 4 bases from J, with 13 bases in between. CDR1 MDHEN and CDR2 SYDVKM come from the germline V gene. CDR3 in DNA: TGTGCCAGCAAGAAGGGGGTCGGCACCGGGGAGCTGTTTTTT. Its protein product is CASKKGVGTGELFF.

This clonotype was detected a few times. The chain employs TRBV27 and TRBJ1-2, with 7 bases lining up with TRBD1. The CDR3 is made up of 14 amino acids. J was trimmed by 0 bases and V by 5 bases; bases with no gene match: 3. In germline, CDR1 is MNHEY, CDR2 SMNVEV (reference sequence). The CDR3 DNA reads as TGTGCCAGCAGTAAACAGGGGCCTAACTATGGCTACACCTTC. Protein product: CASSKQGPNYGYTF.

This clonotype has only a few counts. The chain uses TRBV6-1 and TRBJ1-1, with D perhaps matching TRBD1 (6 bases). Per germline, CDR1 MNHNS and CDR2 SASEGT. CDR3 length equals 17 residues. V dropped 0 bases and J dropped 0 bases, with 14 bases sitting between them. The CDR3 coding sequence is TGTGCCAGCAGTGAAGCGGTGGGGGGCGCATTGAACACTGAAGCTTTCTTT. Translated: CASSEAVGGALNTEAFF.

This clonotype appeared a few times. The CDR3 sequence: CASSQLERYQFF. CDR3 sequence (DNA): TGTGCCAGCAGCCAACTAGAGCGGTATCAGTTCTTC. This chain links TRBV3-1 with TRBJ2-1, with D perhaps matching TRBD2 (5 bases). CDR1 is LGHDT and CDR2 is YNNKEL in the germline V gene (reference sequence). Trimming stripped 2 bases from V and 13 bases from J, with 12 bases between. The CDR3 extends over 12 amino acids.

The chain has TRBV10-3 and TRBJ1-5, with D hard to call. Trimming removed 11 bases at V and 2 bases at J, with 13 bases between. The length of the CDR3 is 13 residues. The germline V gene encodes CDR1 ENHRY and CDR2 SYGVKD. The DNA of the CDR3 is TGTGCCGCACGGACGGATGGCAATCAGCCCCAGCATTTT. Translation: CAARTDGNQPQHF.

This clonotype was detected a few times. The chain employs TRBV7-2 and TRBJ2-5, with D uncertain. Trimming removed 2 bases from V and 4 bases from J, with 5 bases in between. This CDR3 comprises 12 residues. Germline lookup yields CDR1 SGHTA and CDR2 FQGNSA. The CDR3 protein is CASSLLRETQYF. The DNA of the CDR3 is TGTGCCAGCAGCTTACTGCGAGAGACCCAGTACTTC. The full variable domain, with the rest looked up from reference TRBV7-2 and TRBJ2-5, is GAGVSQSPSNKVTEKGKDVELRCDPISGHTALYWYRQSLGQGLEFLIYFQGNSAPDKSGLPSDRFSAERTGGSVSTLTIQRTQQEDSAVYLCASSLLRETQYFGPGTRLLVL.

A few counts support this clonotype. The chain links TRBV7-2 to TRBJ2-4, with 9 bases matching TRBD2. The CDR3 has 12 residues. The J segment lost 9 bases and the V segment lost 6 bases, leaving 3 bases of the junction unmatched. Germline lookup yields CDR1 SGHTA and CDR2 FQGNSA. CDR3 amino acids: CASSGTSFIQYF. Here the CDR3 DNA reads TGTGCCAGCAGTGGGACTAGCTTCATTCAGTACTTC.

This clonotype showed up many times. This chain uses TRBV7-9 with TRBJ2-5; TRBD2 might be the D (6 bases). The CDR3 has 15 amino acids. With 4 bases removed from V and 0 bases from J, the gap between germline ends came to 12 bases. From germline, CDR1 is SEHNR and CDR2 FQNEAQ (reference sequence). The CDR3 sequence is CASSSTRRYQETQYF. DNA for the CDR3: TGTGCCAGCAGCTCGACTAGAAGGTACCAAGAGACCCAGTACTTC.

This chain joins TRBV6-4 and TRBJ1-6; no clear D gene. Germline CDR1 reads MRHNA; CDR2 reads SNTAGT. Trimming took off 2 bases at V and 0 bases at J, with 8 bases between the two ends. The CDR3 spans 16 residues. The chain's CDR3 is CASSDSQSSYNSPLHF. As DNA, the CDR3 is TGTGCCAGCAGTGACAGCCAGAGCTCCTATAATTCACCCCTCCACTTT.

This clonotype occurred many times. The chain carries TRBV5-1 and TRBJ1-4; no definite D call. This CDR3 comprises 13 residues. V lost 2 bases and J 5 bases, leaving 7 bases between the germline ends. Germline CDR1 SGHRS, CDR2 YFSETQ. CDR3 loop: CASSFRWNEKLFF. In DNA form, the CDR3 reads TGCGCCAGCAGCTTTCGGTGGAATGAAAAACTGTTTTTT.

A few counts support this clonotype. This chain uses TRBV12-3 or TRBV12-4 with TRBJ2-2; D is unresolved. This CDR3 spans 13 amino acids. Trimming left V 7 bases short and J 5 bases short, with 11 bases between. The CDR3, as DNA: TGTGCCAGCACTCTCTTAGGGACCGGGGAGCTGTTTTTT. It specifies CASTLLGTGELFF.

This clonotype was counted many times. V and J are TRBV2 and TRBJ2-7; 7 bases agree with TRBD2. CDR3 length equals 15 residues. Germline lookup yields CDR1 SNHLY and CDR2 FYNNEI. V shed 4 bases and J 7 bases; nucleotides not matched to a gene: 13. CDR3 sequence (DNA): TGTGCCAGCAGTGGGCCTATAAGCGGGGCGGGGGAGCAGTACTTC. Translated: CASSGPISGAGEQYF.

In this sample, this clonotype turned up a few times. The V gene is TRBV13, the J gene TRBJ1-6, with D tentatively TRBD1 (6 bases). Per germline, CDR1 PRHDT and CDR2 FYEKMQ (reference sequence). Trimming cost V 0 bases and J 6 bases, with 9 bases left between them. CDR3 length: 15 amino acids. For the CDR3, the DNA is TGTGCCAGCAGCTTAGGACAGGGAGCTAATTCACCCCTCCACTTT. Encoded protein: CASSLGQGANSPLHF. Using reference TRBV13 and TRBJ1-6 for the parts outside the CDR3, the full variable domain is AAGVIQSPRHLIKEKRETATLKCYPIPRHDTVYWYQQGPGQDPQFLISFYEKMQSDKGSIPDRFSAQQFSDYHSELNMSSLELGDSALYFCASSLGQGANSPLHFGNGTRLTVT.

V is TRBV6-1 and J is TRBJ2-2, with D unresolved. The CDR3 is 14 residues long. Germline V CDR1 and CDR2: MNHNS, SASEGT. V lost 8 bases and J 1 base, leaving 11 bases between the germline ends. CDR3 nucleotides: TGTGCCAGCGTCACCTTAGGGAACACCGGGGAGCTGTTTTTT. Translated, it gives CASVTLGNTGELFF.

This clonotype was detected ten times or more. The CDR3 DNA reads TGCGCCAGCAGCTGGAGCACAGGGAACTACGAGCAGTACTTC. Amino acids: CASSWSTGNYEQYF. The chain has TRBV5-1 and TRBJ2-7, with D possibly TRBD1 on 6 matching bases. This CDR3 spans 14 amino acids. V lost 3 bases to trimming and J lost 3 bases, with 13 bases between them. Germline V lookup: CDR1 SGHRS, CDR2 YFSETQ. The full variable domain, rest sourced from reference TRBV5-1 and TRBJ2-7, is KAGVTQTPRYLIKTRGQQVTLSCSPISGHRSVSWYQQTPGQGLQFLFEYFSETQRNKGNFPGRFSGRQFSNSRSEMNVSTLELGDSALYLCASSWSTGNYEQYFGPGTRLTVT.

This chain links TRBV11-2 with TRBJ1-3; D uncertain. The V gene lost 1 base and the J gene lost 0 bases, with 19 bases spanning the gap. CDR1 and CDR2 (germline): SGHAT, FQNNGV. The CDR3 is made up of 19 amino acids. The CDR3 sequence is CASSLVLRAYTSSGNTIYF. Here the CDR3 DNA reads TGTGCCAGCAGCTTAGTACTCCGGGCCTACACCTCCTCTGGAAACACCATATATTTT.

This clonotype was seen at least ten times. V gene TRBV11-2 combines with J gene TRBJ2-5, with D perhaps being TRBD1 or TRBD2 (6 bases each). Trimming removed 4 bases from V and 2 bases from J, with 14 bases in between. This CDR3 comprises 15 residues. CDR1 and CDR2 (germline): SGHAT, FQNNGV. CDR3 bases: TGTGCCAGCAGCTCGGGGGCAGTGTTACAAGAGACCCAGTACTTC. The encoded protein is CASSSGAVLQETQYF.

This clonotype has at least ten counts. The CDR3 here is CASSLPGGNGGYTF. Here the CDR3 DNA reads TGTGCCAGCAGTTTGCCCGGGGGCAATGGAGGCTACACCTTC. The chain combines TRBV28 with TRBJ1-2; possible D gene TRBD1, 6 bases. V dropped 3 bases and J dropped 8 bases, with 16 bases sitting between them. CDR1 and CDR2 from the germline V gene are MDHEN and SYDVKM. There are 14 residues in the CDR3.

This clonotype occurred a few times. The chain employs TRBV27 and TRBJ1-2, with a weak D call TRBD1 (6 bases). Germline CDR1 MNHEY, CDR2 SMNVEV (reference sequence). The length of the CDR3 is 15 residues. Trimming took off 4 bases at V and 4 bases at J, with 16 bases between the two ends. For the CDR3, the DNA is TGTGCCAGCAGTTCCTTGACAGGCTCCCCCTATGGCTACACCTTC. This gives the protein CASSSLTGSPYGYTF.

The chain combines TRBV11-2 with TRBJ2-3; TRBD1 might be the D (5 bases). Germline V gene sequence: CDR1 SGHAT, CDR2 FQNNGV. The V end lost 5 bases, the J end lost 4 bases, and 16 bases lay between the germline ends. CDR3 length: 15 amino acids. The CDR3 nucleotides are TGTGCCAGCAGCCCATTCCCGACAGCCGCAGATACGCAGTATTTT. This sequence encodes CASSPFPTAADTQYF.

For this clonotype: The germline gene is not matched at one end of the junction; a read error may be the cause. The chain joins TRBV12-3 or TRBV12-4 to TRBJ1-5; possibly TRBD1 for D (5 bases). The CDR3 is 16 amino acids. The CDR3: CASSPLLGPSNRPQHF. CDR3 DNA: TGTGCCAGCAGTCCCCTGTTGGGACCAAGCAATCGGCCCCAGCATTTT.

The table lists this clonotype with many counts. The chain employs TRBV6-1 and TRBJ2-3, with D tentatively TRBD1 or TRBD2 (5 bases each). Germline CDR1 reads MNHNS; CDR2 reads SASEGT. The CDR3 is 15 residues long. Trimming cost V 1 base and J 0 bases, with 8 bases left between them. The CDR3 is CASSEGGLSTDTQYF. The CDR3 DNA follows: TGTGCCAGCAGTGAAGGGGGGTTGAGCACAGATACGCAGTATTTT.

This clonotype was recorded at least ten times. The genes are TRBV10-3 and TRBJ2-1; 8 nucleotides match TRBD1. This CDR3 spans 14 amino acids. Germline CDR1 reads ENHRY; CDR2 reads SYGVKD. With V trimmed by 5 bases and J by 4 bases, 4 bases remained unmatched. The CDR3 sequence is CAISPRDRYNEQFF. CDR3 coding DNA: TGTGCCATCAGTCCCCGGGACAGGTACAATGAGCAGTTCTTC.

The chain recombines TRBV6-5 with TRBJ2-3; 7 bases match TRBD1. This CDR3 has 13 amino acids. The V segment lost 4 bases and the J segment 5 bases; nucleotides outside the gene matches: 3. The germline CDR1 and CDR2 sequences are MNHEY and SVGAGI. This CDR3 is CASSWSGGDTQYF. In DNA form, the CDR3 reads TGTGCCAGCAGTTGGTCAGGGGGAGATACGCAGTATTTT.

This clonotype was counted many times. J is TRBJ1-1 and V is TRBV6-2 or TRBV6-3; no definite D call. Germline assignment: CDR1 MNHEY and CDR2 SVGEGT. The ends were cut back, 0 bases at V and 1 base at J, with 6 bases in the middle. The CDR3 runs 14 residues. The CDR3 region is CASSYSTRNTEAFF. The CDR3 bases are TGTGCCAGCAGTTACTCGACACGGAACACTGAAGCTTTCTTT.